These T cell receptor beta chains were read from a single sample in a study of beta chain features in type 1 diabetes. Data came from immunoSEQ multiplex PCR; TCRdb stores just in-frame clones and leaves some out. The sample lists hundreds of thousands of clones; 14% were seen once. Sequences were obtained from central memory CD4+ T cells from blood. Receptors originate from a man aged 30 to 39 in good health. Both conserved end residues are part of each CDR3. Each record gives: J gene, CDR3 length, D gene, clone size, V gene, CDR3 DNA, CDR3 protein. A D gene is named only where the DNA matches it firmly. Part of the rows lack a size; the others show once, few, many or a class for expanded clones.

TRBJ2-1 14 . . TRBV5-1 TGCGCCAGCGCCCCGGGCCGCTCCTACAATGAGCAGTTCTTC CASAPGRSYNEQFF
TRBJ2-1 15 . few TRBV7-2 TGTGCCAGCAGCCCTATCGTGACAGCCCACAATGAGCAGTTCTTC CASSPIVTAHNEQFF
TRBJ2-3 15 TRBD2 . TRBV9 TGTGCCAGCAGCGTAAGCGGGAGAGGGACAGATACGCAGTATTTT CASSVSGRGTDTQYF
TRBJ1-2 15 . few TRBV19 TGTGCCAGTAGTACTCCCCGGGGACATAACTATGGCTACACCTTC CASSTPRGHNYGYTF
TRBJ1-2 15 TRBD1 . TRBV7-9 TGTGCCAGCAGCGCCGGGACAGGAAGGTCCTATGGCTACACCTTC CASSAGTGRSYGYTF
TRBJ1-5 14 . . TRBV5-6 TGTGCCAGCAGCTTGAGGGGAGTTGGTCAGCCCCAGCATTTT CASSLRGVGQPQHF
TRBJ2-3 12 . . TRBV12-5 TGTGCTAGTGGTTCGAGGGAATATACGCAGTATTTT CASGSREYTQYF
TRBJ2-1 15 TRBD1 few TRBV15 TGTGCCACCAGCAGAGACCGGGGACAGAGCAATGAGCAGTTCTTC CATSRDRGQSNEQFF
TRBJ2-4 12 . . TRBV18 TGTGCCAGCTCACCGAAGGGGGACATTCAGTACTTC CASSPKGDIQYF
TRBJ1-4 12 . few TRBV6-6 TGTGCCAGCAGTTTCACAAATGAAAAACTGTTTTTT CASSFTNEKLFF
TRBJ2-3 12 . few TRBV19 TGTGCCAGTAGTATTGAGGGAGATACGCAGTATTTT CASSIEGDTQYF
TRBJ1-3 15 . . TRBV4-1 TGCGCCAGCAGCCAAGAGCGACACTCTGGAAACACCATATATTTT CASSQERHSGNTIYF
TRBJ1-1 16 . few TRBV5-4 TGTGCCAGCAGCTTCTTGGACCGCCTCGGGGACACTGAAGCTTTCTTT CASSFLDRLGDTEAFF
TRBJ2-7 16 . few TRBV15 TGTGCCACCAGCAGAGATAACCCGGACACCTCCTACGAGCAGTACTTC CATSRDNPDTSYEQYF
TRBJ2-3 14 . . TRBV6-5 TGTGCCAGCAGTCCTGGGGGGGCGCGAGATACGCAGTATTTT CASSPGGARDTQYF
TRBJ2-4 14 . few TRBV5-4 TGTGCCAGCAGCAACACCGGGACCAGGAACATTCAGTACTTC CASSNTGTRNIQYF
TRBJ1-1 16 TRBD1 . TRBV2 TGTGCCAGCCGAACAGGGGGCGCGTTCGGCGACACTGAAGCTTTCTTT CASRTGGAFGDTEAFF
TRBJ1-1 14 . few TRBV7-2 TGTGCCAGCAGCCCGCAGCTCCGGGGGGGTGAAGCTTTCTTT CASSPQLRGGEAFF
TRBJ2-1 15 TRBD2 . TRBV6-5 TGTGCCAGCAGACCCCTAGCGGGGGCGAACAATGAGCAGTTCTTC CASRPLAGANNEQFF
TRBJ2-1 18 TRBD2 . TRBV5-6 TGTGCCAGCAGCCCGGGACTAGCGGGCTCGAAGACCTACAATGAGCAGTTCTTC CASSPGLAGSKTYNEQFF
TRBJ2-7 13 . few TRBV6-5 TGTGCCAGCAGTTCCGGAGAAGGCTACGAGCAGTACTTC CASSSGEGYEQYF
TRBJ2-5 14 . . TRBV13 TGTGCCAGCAGCGCCGGGACGATCCAAGAGACCCAGTACTTC CASSAGTIQETQYF
TRBJ2-5 14 . . TRBV15 TGTGCCACCAGCAGATCGGCCTTTCGGGAGACCCAGTACTTC CATSRSAFRETQYF
TRBJ1-2 15 . . TRBV7-9 TGTGCCAGCAGCTTAGAAAGGACGGGAAACTATGGCTACACCTTC CASSLERTGNYGYTF
TRBJ2-1 14 . many TRBV23-1 TGCGCCAGCAGCCCCCTCGGCCTCTACAATGAGCAGTTCTTC CASSPLGLYNEQFF
TRBJ1-2 14 . . TRBV4-3 TGCGCCAGCAGCCAAGATTACCGGTCGCTGGGCTACACCTTC CASSQDYRSLGYTF
TRBJ2-5 13 . . TRBV6-1 TGTGCCAGCAGTGAACTCAGGTGGGAGACCCAGTACTTC CASSELRWETQYF
TRBJ2-5 14 . . TRBV15 TGTGCCACCAGCAGAGATCCACTCCCCGAGACCCAGTACTTC CATSRDPLPETQYF
TRBJ2-1 14 . . TRBV19 TGTGCCAGTAGTATCCAACCTATCGGTCATGAGCAGTTCTTC CASSIQPIGHEQFF
TRBJ1-6 15 . once TRBV6-5 TGTGCCAGCAGGGTGGAAGGGATCTATAATTCACCCCTCCACTTT CASRVEGIYNSPLHF
TRBJ1-5 12 . few TRBV6-5 TGTGCCAGCAGTAAAACCGGGACAAATAAGCATTTT CASSKTGTNKHF
TRBJ2-3 15 TRBD1 . TRBV29-1 TGCAGCGACACCCCCCGGGACAGTTCCACAGATACGCAGTATTTT CSDTPRDSSTDTQYF
TRBJ1-1 12 . . TRBV2 TGTGCCAGTGGAGGGATGAACACTGAAGCTTTCTTT CASGGMNTEAFF
TRBJ2-3 15 . . TRBV5-4 TGTGCCAGCAGCTTGGAACTGACTAGCACAGATACGCAGTATTTT CASSLELTSTDTQYF